This entry is about one TCR beta chain. There is no known antigen for this receptor. No base qualities exist here, and no much larger clone lies one base off it. This entry is derived from a study of T cell responses to AZD1222 COVID-19 vaccine (dated by TCRdb to 2020 to 2022). At the level of the whole study: AZD1222 recipients given second doses at about 4 weeks or at about 12 weeks were pooled, since spike-specific TCR depth and breadth were not found to differ between the two schedules. Trial participants were enrolled by age into subgroups of 18-55, 56-69 and 70-plus years, and roughly 150, 30 and 60 TCR-sequenced participants, respectively, were included in these subgroups. A total of 233 trial participants underwent TCR sequencing, of whom roughly 210 had received two doses of AZD1222 and 26 had received two doses of the MenACWY control vaccine. What the study reported, not specific to this receptor: Conclusions about previously exposed vaccinees were limited because only six or seven AZD1222 recipients were SARS-CoV-2 seropositive at baseline. After two AZD1222 doses, both the breadth and the depth of spike-specific TCRs were significantly higher than at day 0 and than in MenACWY recipients. Because no day 14 peak-response samples were available, repertoires were characterized only after the peak T cell response. Nearly half of unique spike-specific TCRs reportedly recognized epitopes outside regions mutated in the B.1.351 and B.1.1.7 variants. Participants were mostly white British and included more females than males, and it was suggested by the authors that clonal diversity may have been underestimated. The 56-69-year group was small, and its depth increase did not reach significance, likely because of low power. Vaccine-associated CD4 TCRs spanned the whole spike protein, with dominant responses in regions 160-218 and 743-854.

The CDR3 regions of human TCRbeta chains were subjected to immunosequencing. On the study's bioinformatics: Repertoire TCRs were checked for matches against a reference library of SARS-CoV-2-specific TCRs that had been generated using the MIRA antigen-specificity platform. Breadth was defined as the fraction of unique TCRs that were SARS-CoV-2-associated, and depth was defined as the fraction of total T cells that were SARS-CoV-2-associated. Each spike-specific TCR was assigned to its reactive spike region and to a CD4 or CD8 class using the MIRA data. Log10-transformed breadth and depth values were compared by one-way ANOVA with Sidak's multiple comparisons tests. Drawn from immuneACCESS, this table holds only the in-frame rearrangements with V and J called that TCRdb kept. Clones are partly lost; checked studies trace under half to an unresolved V gene and leave the rest unexplained. From that table come the V and J calls and clone size; the DNA was used to work out D and trimming. The sample table lists some 120,000 clones, around nine tenths of them with a count of one. Together, the top ten hold approximately 4.8% of the sample.

The meaning of the sample's time point label: baseline before first vaccination. The vaccinee samples were drawn from two UK trials, COV001 and COV002, one of which was a single-blind randomized controlled phase 2/3 trial testing AZD1222 (ChAdOx1 nCoV-19) in healthy adults. For TCRbeta chain sequencing, PBMC samples from trial participants were taken at day 0 and at day 28 after the second dose. Between the V and J ends, shortened by 4 bases and 4 bases respectively, the junction contains 13 bases. CDR1 MNHEY and CDR2 SMNVEV were looked up in the germline V gene (reference sequence). The CDR3 covers 14 residues, taking in both the cysteine and the phenylalanine. Only the CDR3 portion is preserved as DNA: 42 bases, with reading frame beginning at the first base.

This clonotype was obtained from an adult in good health. The material sequenced was peripheral blood, taken on day 0 of AZD1222 vaccination. The V gene is TRBV27 and the J gene is TRBJ1-1; matching of 6 bases hints at TRBD1 as the D gene. The CDR3 is CASSSPPRGTEAFF. At the DNA level, the sequence is TGTGCCAGCAGTTCCCCTCCCAGGGGCACTGAAGCTTTCTTT.